The 16 T cell receptor beta chains presented below share a single source sample, sequenced in a study of cytotoxic CD8 clonotypes in ibrutinib-treated CLL. Clones were sequenced by immunoSEQ multiplex PCR, and TCRdb holds only the in-frame ones, with some missing. The sample includes 250,000 to 350,000 clones, 65% to 85% of them seen just once. The sequences come from PBMCs, collected at disease progression, from a patient treated with ibrutinib. These receptors were collected from a human donor with chronic lymphocytic leukemia.

This clone was observed a handful of times. The J gene is TRBJ1-1, the V gene TRBV29-1; 8 bases are a match to TRBD1. CDR3 size: 11 residues. The germline V gene encodes CDR1 SQVTM and CDR2 ANQGSEA. The V segment lost 7 bases and the J segment 4 bases; nucleotides outside the gene matches: 2. The CDR3 protein is CSAGTGTEAFF. CDR3 coding DNA: TGCAGCGCTGGGACAGGCACTGAAGCTTTCTTT.

The gene calls are TRBV27 and TRBJ2-7, with TRBD1 as a possible D gene (6 bases). Germline CDR1 and CDR2: MNHEY and SMNVEV (reference sequence). CDR3 length: 15 amino acids. V dropped 0 bases and J dropped 2 bases, with 11 bases sitting between them. The CDR3 coding sequence is TGTGCCAGCAGTTTATCCCACAGGGCAGCCTACGAGCAGTACTTC. It yields the protein CASSLSHRAAYEQYF.

V gene TRBV9 combines with J gene TRBJ1-2; D is uncertain. The ends were cut back, 4 bases at V and 0 bases at J, with 13 bases in the middle. Germline values: CDR1 SGDLS, CDR2 YYNGEE. CDR3 length: 15 residues. The CDR3 spells CASSSRVLSNYGYTF. As DNA, the CDR3 is TGTGCCAGCAGCTCGCGGGTCCTCTCTAACTATGGCTACACCTTC.

V gene TRBV5-1 combines with J gene TRBJ1-6, with D maybe TRBD1 (6 bases). CDR1 and CDR2 from the germline V gene are SGHRS and YFSETQ. This CDR3 comprises 13 residues. Trimming left V 5 bases short and J 3 bases short, with 6 bases between. Written as DNA, the CDR3 is TGCGCCAGCAGGGACAGCTATAATTCACCCCTCCACTTT. Its translation is CASRDSYNSPLHF. The full variable domain, its missing parts supplied by reference TRBV5-1 and TRBJ1-6, is KAGVTQTPRYLIKTRGQQVTLSCSPISGHRSVSWYQQTPGQGLQFLFEYFSETQRNKGNFPGRFSGRQFSNSRSEMNVSTLELGDSALYLCASRDSYNSPLHFGNGTRLTVT.

The V and J genes are TRBV11-2 and TRBJ2-3, with 15 bases aligning to TRBD2. V trimming: 3 bases; J trimming: 4 bases; junction bases outside the gene matches: 11. The CDR3 covers 19 residues. Germline loops: CDR1 SGHAT, CDR2 FQNNGV. CDR3 coding DNA: TGTGCCAGCAGCTTCTTCCTACGGACTAGCGGGGGGGCAGCAGATACGCAGTATTTT. This encodes CASSFFLRTSGGAADTQYF.

This clone came up once. The V gene is TRBV18, the J gene TRBJ2-3; a weak D match, TRBD1 (6 bases). The CDR3 is made up of 17 amino acids. V lost 3 bases, J lost 5 bases, and 21 bases lay in between. The germline CDR1 and CDR2 sequences are KGHSH and LQKENI. The CDR3 here is CASSPLEIAGVGDTQYF. As DNA, the CDR3 is TGTGCCAGCTCACCGCTCGAAATCGCAGGGGTCGGAGATACGCAGTATTTT.

This clone was recorded a few times. The chain employs TRBV25-1 and TRBJ1-2; no clear D gene. Germline lookup yields CDR1 MGHDK and CDR2 SYGVNS. The CDR3 spans 15 residues. V was shortened by 1 base and J by 8 bases, with 17 bases between the two germline ends. The CDR3 DNA reads as TGTGCCAGCAGTGAATCCGGGAGACCCTCGGGGGGCTACACCTTC. Its protein is CASSESGRPSGGYTF.

V and J are TRBV5-1 and TRBJ2-7; the match to TRBD2 covers 12 bases. Trimming cost V 0 bases and J 6 bases; bases outside gene matches: 7. The germline CDR1 and CDR2 sequences are SGHRS and YFSETQ. The CDR3 runs to 16 residues. The CDR3 loop is CASSLETSGGDSEQYF. The CDR3 DNA is TGCGCCAGCAGCTTGGAGACTAGCGGGGGTGACTCCGAGCAGTACTTC.

The genes are TRBV5-6 and TRBJ1-5, with 9 bases matching TRBD1. Looked up from germline, CDR1 is SGHDT and CDR2 is YYEEEE. Germline trimming cut 2 bases from V and 5 bases from J; bases unmatched to any gene: 5. This CDR3 region has 15 residues. CDR3 DNA sequence: TGTGCCAGCAGCTTTTACAGGGGGCACGATCAGCCCCAGCATTTT. Protein: CASSFYRGHDQPQHF.

In this sample, this clone turned up a few times. V is TRBV4-3 and J is TRBJ2-7; D possibly corresponds to TRBD2 (5 bases). CDR1 is LGHNA and CDR2 is YSLEER in the germline V gene. The CDR3 loop spans 16 amino acids. V was trimmed by 4 bases and J by 7 bases, leaving 23 bases between them. The CDR3 sequence: CASSPSFGMGRREQYF. CDR3 DNA sequence: TGCGCCAGCAGCCCCTCATTCGGGATGGGCCGTAGGGAGCAGTACTTC.

This clone was recorded once. This chain joins TRBV4-1 and TRBJ2-2; the match to TRBD1 covers 8 bases. The J segment lost 4 bases and the V segment lost 2 bases, leaving 9 bases of the junction unmatched. The V gene's germline CDR1 is MGHRA and CDR2 YSYEKL. This CDR3 is built from 17 residues. CDR3 bases: TGCGCCAGCAGCCAAACGACAGGGGATGGTATCACCGGGGAGCTGTTTTTT. Translating gives CASSQTTGDGITGELFF.

The chain links TRBV9 to TRBJ2-7; D is unclear. V was pared by 0 bases and J by 9 bases, with 19 bases between. Germline V gives CDR1 SGDLS, CDR2 YYNGEE. This CDR3 comprises 15 residues. The CDR3 sequence: CASSVASGPLRGQYF. CDR3 sequence (DNA): TGTGCCAGCAGCGTAGCCTCCGGACCCTTGAGAGGGCAGTACTTC.

This clone has a handful of counts. CDR3 protein: CASMPRTGNQPQHF. In DNA form, the CDR3 reads TGTGCCAGCATGCCCCGGACGGGAAATCAGCCCCAGCATTTT. The chain joins TRBV27 to TRBJ1-5; D unclear. Trimming took off 7 bases at V and 4 bases at J, with 14 bases between the two ends. The CDR3 spans 14 residues. Germline V gene sequence: CDR1 MNHEY, CDR2 SMNVEV (reference sequence).

The rearrangement links TRBV9 to TRBJ2-3; 7 bases agree with TRBD2. The germline CDR1 and CDR2 sequences are SGDLS and YYNGEE. The CDR3 spans 15 residues. After removal of 2 bases from V and 2 bases from J, the junction contained 5 bases not matched to a gene. The CDR3 spells CASSVGGSPTDTQYF. The CDR3 DNA reads TGTGCCAGCAGCGTCGGCGGGAGTCCCACAGATACGCAGTATTTT. The complete variable domain, with remaining parts taken from reference TRBV9 and TRBJ2-3, reads DSGVTQTPKHLITATGQRVTLRCSPRSGDLSVYWYQQSLDQGLQFLIQYYNGEERAKGNILERFSAQQFPDLHSELNLSSLELGDSALYFCASSVGGSPTDTQYFGPGTRLTVL.

A single count supports this clone. The chain carries TRBV2 and TRBJ2-7; D gene unclear. V was pared by 3 bases and J by 3 bases, with 6 bases between. Germline V lookup: CDR1 SNHLY, CDR2 FYNNEI. CDR3 length equals 12 residues. CDR3 sequence: CASSEGLYEQYF. As DNA, the CDR3 is TGTGCCAGCAGTGAGGGCCTCTACGAGCAGTACTTC.

This clone was found a few times. The rearrangement links TRBV5-1 to TRBJ1-4; no definite D call. Germline V gene lookup returns CDR1 SGHRS and CDR2 YFSETQ. V lost 0 bases to trimming and J lost 0 bases, with 9 bases between them. CDR3 length: 16 amino acids. The CDR3 spells CASSLAGGSTNEKLFF. The CDR3 nucleotides are TGCGCCAGCAGCTTGGCCGGAGGGTCAACTAATGAAAAACTGTTTTTT.